This T cell receptor beta chain was sequenced during a study of T cell clonality in common variable immunodeficiency. Sequencing input was equivalent genomic DNA from CVID and controls. Assay used: immunoSEQ multiplex PCR; TCRdb lists only in-frame clones, some missing. The repertoire consists of tens of thousands of clones, none detected only once. Germline CDR1 is MNHGY and CDR2 is SVAAGI. Losses at the gene ends were 5 bases for V and 6 bases for J; bases not matched to a gene: 7. This CDR3 has 16 residues. Study results and caveats: Common variable immunodeficiency TCR beta sequences reportedly had fewer deletions and N-nucleotide insertions.

At least ten counts were recorded for this clone. Its target is not known. The CDR3 extends 3 residues past the end of the read, so its final part is completed from the germline J gene. Both groups were predominantly of Caucasian heritage. The chain combines TRBV6-9 with TRBJ2-5, with 15 bases aligning to TRBD2. The sequencing sample was made of peripheral blood mononuclear cells. The TCR was taken from a person aged 18 to 69 in good health. Here the CDR3 reads CASSAGLAGGRQTQYF. CDR3 bases read: TGTGCCAGCAGTGCGGGACTAGCGGGAGGAAGACAGACC.